This T cell receptor beta chain stems from a study of T-cell memory formation after mild COVID-19 (dated by TCRdb to the early 2020s). Looking at the study overall: TCR sequence clusters from the two donors were found to be largely donor specific. The cohort comprised two young, previously healthy adult volunteers, one female and one male. T-cell clones expanding and contracting after mild COVID-19 in two donors were tracked by longitudinal TCRalpha and TCRbeta repertoire sequencing.

A remark on this clonotype: No antigen is known for it. Base qualities are not provided; no much larger clone lies one nucleotide away.

PBMCs were isolated by Ficoll-Paque density gradient centrifugation. For sequencing, an Illumina NovaSeq 6000 was employed. TCRalpha and TCRbeta cDNA libraries were constructed by 5'RACE with constant-segment primers, with sample barcodes and unique molecular identifiers being introduced. RNA was extracted from every sample with Trizol reagent. Library amplification was performed in two PCR steps, and a second sample barcode and Illumina TruSeq adapters were introduced in the second step. Libraries were sequenced on an Illumina NovaSeq with 2 x 150 bp paired-end reads. On the study's bioinformatics: Reads were demultiplexed and collapsed into UMI-guided consensus sequences with migec v1.2.7. Using mixcr v2.1.11, the UMI consensuses were aligned to TRA and TRB V and J templates and assembled into clonotypes. Expanded or contracted clonotypes were those called significant by both edgeR and NoisET, with noise models trained on biological replicates. For edgeR calls, a false discovery rate-adjusted p below 0.01 and a log2 fold-change threshold of 1 were applied. As an exploratory analysis of dynamics, PCA with hierarchical clustering was applied to max-normalized trajectories of the 1000 most abundant clonotypes. The CD4 or CD8 phenotype of responding clones was assigned using the separately sequenced CD4+ and CD8+ repertoires. Using fastp at Q25 and MiXCR, TCRdb reprocessed the public reads and kept productive beta chains. Each entry is one CDR3 protein sequence, shown with its most common DNA and genes. Here the V and J calls rest on TCRdb's processing, not on the authors' analysis. Within this sample are about 150,000 distinct CDR3 sequences, with 13% to 15% of them counted one time only. Around an eighth of the sample is taken by the ten largest.

On the study overall, not on this receptor specifically: Only a couple of mild cases were covered by the study, and larger cohorts that include severe cases with pre-infection samples were considered necessary. Some responding clones were detected in pre-infection memory, which suggested that pre-existing cross-reactive memory T cells had joined the SARS-CoV-2 response. Balanced CD4/CD8 phenotypes were observed for clones contracting from day 15 to 85, whereas a bias towards CD4+ was observed for a second wave of clones expanding from day 15 to 37. The second-wave clones that peaked on day 37 were not confirmed to be SARS-CoV-2 specific. Contracting CD4+ clones appeared mostly in the CM and EM memory subsets, whereas CD8+ clones were enriched in EMRA.

The receptor comes from an adult woman who had mild COVID-19 (a few samples of this study predate the infection). The sample titles of this study are shuffled in the database, so cell type and time point are left out; the donor was told from shared clones. Sample: PBMCs or a T cell subset sorted from them (not recorded which).

The CDR3 protein sequence reads: CSVRDRATYEQYF. The bases are TGCAGCGTCCGGGACAGGGCGACCTACGAGCAGTACTTC. The receptor chain draws on TRBV29-1 and TRBJ2-7; TRBD1 agrees with 9 junctional bases. At the junction V is shortened by 6 bases and J by 2 bases; bases outside the gene matches: 5. From cysteine to phenylalanine, the CDR3 is 13 amino acids long. The CDR3 DNA has 39 bases and is translated from base 1. Via the germline V gene, CDR1 is SQVTM and CDR2 ANQGSEA.